This T cell receptor beta chain appears in the sequencing data of a study of cytomegalovirus exposure and HLA in healthy donors. PCR used 60 Vbeta primers and 13 Jbeta primers. Profiling relied on immunoSEQ multiplex PCR, and the TCRdb table lists in-frame clones only, not all of them. The data show 100,000 or so clones, 60% to 80% seen once. Germline V CDR1 and CDR2: MNHEY, SVGAGI. Trimming pared 0 bases from V and 5 bases from J, leaving 11 bases between. This CDR3 comprises 14 residues. This clonotype was obtained from a woman aged 40 to 50 in good health and CMV-seropositive. The sample consisted of PBMCs. J is TRBJ2-7 and V is TRBV6-5; D might be TRBD1 (5 bases). The CDR3 DNA sequence: TGTGCCAGCAGTTACTCGGGGCTGGCGAACGAGCAGTACTTC. Translated: CASSYSGLANEQYF.